These T cell receptor beta chains were read from a single sample in a study of blood T cell repertoires in COVID-19. Measured with immunoSEQ multiplex PCR; TCRdb has only the in-frame clones, and not every one. Of about 220,000 clones in the sample, roughly 88% are singletons; the top ten hold roughly a tenth. Specimen: peripheral blood. The receptors here all came from a man aged 45-65 years with active or convalescent COVID-19. Each CDR3 is given with its conserved first and last residue. Each record gives: V gene, J gene, D gene, clone size, CDR3 DNA, CDR3 protein. The D gene is left open where the match is weak. Some rows mark clone size as missing; the rest say once, few, many or name a class of expanded clone.

>TRBV5-1|TRBJ1-4|NA|NA
TGCGCCAGCAGCACACAGGGTTCTGAGCATGAAAAACTGTTTTTT
CASSTQGSEHEKLFF
>TRBV27|TRBJ2-2|TRBD1|NA
TGTGCCAGCAGTGTGGATCCGGGACAGGGGGCGTCCGGGGAGCTGTTTTTT
CASSVDPGQGASGELFF
>TRBV9|TRBJ1-2|TRBD1|NA
TGTGCCAGCAGCGTAGTAGAGGGGGCCGGCTATGGCTACACCTTC
CASSVVEGAGYGYTF
>TRBV19|TRBJ1-4|TRBD1|few
TGTGCCAGTAGTGGTATACAGGGGGTCAAGGATGAAAAACTGTTTTTT
CASSGIQGVKDEKLFF
>TRBV6-2/TRBV6-3|TRBJ2-7|NA|NA
TGTGCCAGCAGTTACCCGTTTTACGAGCAGTACTTC
CASSYPFYEQYF
>TRBV29-1|TRBJ2-2|TRBD2|NA
TGCAGCGTTGGGGCCGGGGGGAATGCGAACACCGGGGAGCTGTTTTTT
CSVGAGGNANTGELFF
>TRBV4-3|TRBJ1-4|TRBD1|NA
TGCGCCAGCAGCCAAACTCCGGACAGGTATAATGAAAAACTGTTTTTT
CASSQTPDRYNEKLFF
>TRBV28|TRBJ1-4|TRBD1|NA
TGTGCCAGCAGCCCGGGACAGTCGGTTTTCTCAACTAATGAAAAACTGTTTTTT
CASSPGQSVFSTNEKLFF
>TRBV28|TRBJ1-4|TRBD1|once
TGTGCCAGCAGTCGCGGCCAGGGGGCGGGGTTGGGAAAACTGTTTTTT
CASSRGQGAGLGKLFF
>TRBV19|TRBJ2-5|NA|NA
TGTGCCAGTACCCCCAGAGGGGGAATGGGGGAGACCCAGTACTTC
CASTPRGGMGETQYF
>TRBV5-8|TRBJ1-2|TRBD1|NA
TGTGCCAGCAGCCCCGGGACAGTCTATGGCTACACCTTC
CASSPGTVYGYTF
>TRBV7-9|TRBJ1-2|NA|NA
TGTGCCAGCGGCGGGGGGAATCCTAACTATGGCTACACCTTC
CASGGGNPNYGYTF
>TRBV29-1|TRBJ2-2|NA|NA
TGCAGCGTTGATGGGGGCTCGGTCACCGGGGAGCTGTTTTTT
CSVDGGSVTGELFF
>TRBV7-3|TRBJ1-2|TRBD1|few
TGTGCCAGCAGCTTAGAGGGGGCCGGCTATGGCTACACCTTC
CASSLEGAGYGYTF
>TRBV24-1|TRBJ1-2|NA|NA
TGTGCCACCAGTGAGCGGCAGGGCTATGGCTACACCTTC
CATSERQGYGYTF
>TRBV4-3|TRBJ1-2|TRBD1|NA
TGCGCCAGCAGCCCGCAGGGACAGGGGGCTTGGGGCTACACCTTC
CASSPQGQGAWGYTF
>TRBV6-4|TRBJ2-3|TRBD2|NA
TGTGCCAGCAGTGACCGATGGACTAGCGGGGTTACAGATACGCAGTATTTT
CASSDRWTSGVTDTQYF
>TRBV5-4|TRBJ2-1|TRBD2|NA
TGTGCCAGCAGCTTGGGGGCTAGCGGGGGGTATGAGCAGTTCTTC
CASSLGASGGYEQFF